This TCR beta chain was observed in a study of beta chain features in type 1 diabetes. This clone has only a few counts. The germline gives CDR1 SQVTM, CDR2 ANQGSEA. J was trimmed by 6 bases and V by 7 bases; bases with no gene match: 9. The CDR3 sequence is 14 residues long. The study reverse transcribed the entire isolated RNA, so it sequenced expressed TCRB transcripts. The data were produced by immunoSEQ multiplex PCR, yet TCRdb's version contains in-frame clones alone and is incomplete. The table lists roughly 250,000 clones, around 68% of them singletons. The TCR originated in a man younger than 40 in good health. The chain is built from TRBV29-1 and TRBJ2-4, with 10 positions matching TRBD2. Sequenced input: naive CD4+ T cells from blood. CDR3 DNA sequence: TGCAGCGCAACCCTAGCGGGAGCGATAAACATTCAGTACTTC. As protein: CSATLAGAINIQYF. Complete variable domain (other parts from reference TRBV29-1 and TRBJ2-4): SAVISQKPSRDICQRGTSLTIQCQVDSQVTMMFWYRQQPGQSLTLIATANQGSEATYESGFVIDKFPISRPNLTFSTLTVSNMSPEDSSIYLCSATLAGAINIQYFGAGTRLSVL.